This TCR beta chain was captured by sequencing in a study of Ad26.COV2.S vaccination and SARS-CoV-2 variants. Findings and caveats of the study: Measurements of TCR breadth and depth may have given underestimates of the total T cell responses. People who got the vaccine had more spike-specific TCR breadth than people who got placebo.

Described treatment: around 19 received Ad26.COV2.S at low or high dose, single or two shots; 5 received placebo; per-sample allocation not given. Material that was analyzed had been drawn on day 63 after the first vaccine or placebo injection. Some clones are missing from TCRdb's copy, which holds only in-frame ones; the method was immunoSEQ multiplex PCR. This table holds 300,000 to 350,000 clones, around 88% found once. Of note for this clone: Its antigen is as yet unknown.

This CDR3 is 13 amino acids long. V lost 4 bases, J lost 4 bases, and 7 bases lay in between. Germline V lookup: CDR1 LNHDA, CDR2 SQIVND (reference sequence). The sequencing here drew on peripheral blood, taken in a trial of Ad26.COV2.S vaccine versus placebo. This sequence originates from a person aged 18-60 years who received the Ad26.COV2.S COVID-19 vaccine or a placebo. The chain couples TRBV19 to TRBJ1-4; no definite D call. The CDR3: CASSTMVNEKLFF. The CDR3 nucleotides read TGTGCCAGTAGTACGATGGTTAATGAAAAACTGTTTTTT.